This is a list of T cell receptor beta chains from one sample in a study of T cells in Graves' hyperthyroidism and ophthalmopathy. TCRdb fed the multiplex PCR reads into MiXCR, producing one record per CDR3 protein. Among around 400,000 distinct CDR3 sequences listed, about 13% were seen once. Specimen: blood. The receptors derive from a woman under 30 with Graves' hyperthyroidism. Each CDR3 is given with its conserved first and last residue. A D gene is named only where the DNA matches it firmly. Clone size, where shown, is once, few, many, or a class for clones that have expanded.

j_call v_call d_call clone_size cdr3_aa cdr3_nt
TRBJ2-7 TRBV6-2/TRBV6-3 . many CASIDPGRRTYEQYF TGTGCCAGCATTGATCCGGGACGGAGGACCTACGAGCAGTACTTC
TRBJ2-7 TRBV6-1 . many CASSPNLLSDTYEQYF TGTGCCAGCAGCCCTAACCTCTTGTCGGATACCTACGAGCAGTACTTC
TRBJ1-2 TRBV3-1 . . CASSQRAGGYTF TGTGCCAGCAGCCAGCGGGCGGGCGGCTACACCTTC
TRBJ2-1 TRBV6-1 . many CASSPEPGLAHEQFF TGTGCCAGCAGCCCGGAGCCCGGACTCGCCCATGAGCAGTTCTTC
TRBJ2-1 TRBV28 TRBD2 many CASSAPGGFNEQFF TGTGCCAGCAGTGCTCCCGGGGGGTTCAATGAGCAGTTCTTC
TRBJ2-7 TRBV6-2/TRBV6-3 TRBD2 many CASTQGLAGTYEQYF TGTGCCAGCACCCAGGGGCTAGCGGGAACCTACGAGCAGTACTTC
TRBJ1-5 TRBV3-1 . many CASSLGLSNQPQHF TGTGCCAGCAGCCTGGGGCTAAGCAATCAGCCCCAGCATTTT
TRBJ2-2 TRBV24-1 TRBD2 many CATSGTSGLNTGELFF TGTGCCACCTCCGGGACTAGCGGGCTGAACACCGGGGAGCTGTTTTTT
TRBJ2-5 TRBV5-1 TRBD1 many CASSNRDRNLQETQYF TGCGCCAGCAGCAACCGGGACAGAAACCTCCAAGAGACCCAGTACTTC
TRBJ2-7 TRBV28 TRBD2 many CASSRLAGGRGEQYF TGTGCCAGCAGTAGACTAGCGGGAGGCCGGGGCGAGCAGTACTTC
TRBJ1-5 TRBV19 TRBD1 few CASAGTGVQPQHF TGTGCCAGTGCCGGGACAGGGGTTCAGCCCCAGCATTTT
TRBJ2-1 TRBV6-2/TRBV6-3 TRBD2 many CASSYPPLGGRATNEQFF TGTGCCAGCAGTTACCCCCCCCTAGGCGGGAGGGCCACCAATGAGCAGTTCTTC
TRBJ1-6 TRBV27 TRBD1 many CASTVGRGITPLHF TGTGCCAGCACCGTGGGCAGGGGGATAACACCCCTCCACTTT
TRBJ1-5 TRBV12-3/TRBV12-4 . many CASSLGDHLGPQHF TGTGCCAGCAGTTTGGGGGACCATTTAGGGCCCCAGCATTTT
TRBJ1-2 TRBV30 . many CAWNPGGYGYTF TGTGCCTGGAATCCGGGGGGCTATGGCTACACCTTC
TRBJ2-7 TRBV20-1 . many CSGQEDSYEQYF TGCAGTGGACAGGAAGATTCCTACGAGCAGTACTTC
TRBJ2-3 TRBV10-3 . many CAISESEQRGDTQYF TGTGCCATCAGTGAGTCCGAACAGCGCGGGGATACGCAGTATTTT
TRBJ2-1 TRBV7-3 TRBD2 . CASSPGGLASYNEQFF TGTGCCAGCAGCCCGGGAGGGCTAGCGTCCTACAATGAGCAGTTCTTC
TRBJ1-1 TRBV7-9 . many CASSLYQEAFF TGTGCCAGCAGCCTTTACCAAGAAGCTTTCTTT
TRBJ1-4 TRBV14 . many CASSLTLGLNEKLFF TGTGCCAGCAGCCTTACCCTCGGCCTTAATGAAAAACTGTTTTTT
TRBJ1-3 TRBV7-2 . many CASSLDDGTIYF TGTGCCAGCAGCCTTGATGATGGCACCATATATTTT
TRBJ2-3 TRBV9 TRBD2 many CASSVGLAGLADTQYF TGTGCCAGCAGCGTAGGACTAGCGGGGCTTGCAGATACGCAGTATTTT
TRBJ2-5 TRBV9 . many CASSVDADRETQYF TGTGCCAGCAGCGTAGACGCGGATCGCGAGACCCAGTACTTC
TRBJ1-1 TRBV10-1 . . CAGSGGMARNTEAFF TGCGCCGGCAGTGGCGGAATGGCCCGGAACACTGAAGCTTTCTTT
TRBJ1-4 TRBV15 . many CATASFLEGQEKLFF TGTGCCACGGCCTCGTTTCTCGAGGGACAAGAAAAACTGTTTTTT
TRBJ1-2 TRBV20-1 TRBD1 many CSARVQGGNYGYTF TGCAGTGCTAGAGTACAGGGGGGTAACTATGGCTACACCTTC
TRBJ1-5 TRBV6-1 . . CASSERWTVNQPQHF TGTGCCAGCAGTGAACGATGGACAGTCAATCAGCCCCAGCATTTT
TRBJ2-7 TRBV28 . many CASTKTGWEQYF TGTGCCAGCACCAAGACAGGTTGGGAGCAGTACTTC
TRBJ1-2 TRBV6-1 . few CASSPTGSHGYTF TGTGCCAGCAGTCCCACAGGGTCCCATGGCTACACCTTC
TRBJ1-2 TRBV12-3/TRBV12-4 TRBD1 many CASSFTQGANGYTF TGTGCCAGCAGTTTCACCCAGGGGGCGAATGGCTACACCTTC
TRBJ1-1 TRBV15 . . CATSRMTPNTEAFF TGTGCCACCAGCAGGATGACACCTAACACTGAAGCTTTCTTT
TRBJ2-7 TRBV7-8 . many CASSLVGAGGTYEQYF TGTGCCAGCAGCTTAGTAGGGGCTGGGGGAACCTACGAGCAGTACTTC
TRBJ1-3 TRBV5-1 . many CASSSGHNSGNTIYF TGCGCCAGCAGCTCGGGACACAACTCTGGAAACACCATATATTTT
TRBJ2-2 TRBV6-4 . many CASSIEGSLGTGELFF TGTGCCAGCAGCATCGAGGGGTCATTGGGCACCGGGGAGCTGTTTTTT
TRBJ2-2 TRBV11-3 . many CASSRGHTGELFF TGTGCCAGCAGTCGAGGACATACCGGGGAGCTGTTTTTT
TRBJ2-1 TRBV6-1 TRBD1 few CASSPKHRGNEQFF TGTGCCAGCAGTCCCAAACACAGGGGAAATGAGCAGTTCTTC
TRBJ1-5 TRBV24-1 . many CATILPQHF TGTGCCACCATCCTTCCCCAGCATTTT
TRBJ2-7 TRBV20-1 TRBD1 many CSAIRQGAHYEQYF TGCAGTGCTATAAGACAGGGGGCGCACTACGAGCAGTACTTC
TRBJ2-7 TRBV11-2 TRBD1 many CASSALRDRTYEQYF TGTGCCAGCAGCGCCCTCCGGGACAGAACCTACGAGCAGTACTTC
TRBJ2-5 TRBV3-1 . many CASSQGRTIRTQYF TGTGCCAGCAGCCAAGGAAGGACTATCAGGACCCAGTACTTC
TRBJ2-2 TRBV6-1 . . CAVLRAGNTGELFF TGTGCCGTCCTCCGGGCAGGGAACACCGGGGAGCTGTTTTTT
TRBJ1-3 TRBV5-1 . many CASSLDGSSGNTIYF TGCGCCAGCAGCTTGGACGGCAGCTCTGGAAACACCATATATTTT
TRBJ2-7 TRBV6-1 TRBD2 . CASNDPGLAGAEQYF TGTGCCAGCAATGACCCGGGACTAGCGGGAGCCGAGCAGTACTTC
TRBJ2-1 TRBV11-1 . many CASSPRTRYDEQFF TGTGCCAGCAGCCCCAGGACTCGTTATGATGAGCAGTTCTTC
TRBJ1-2 TRBV7-9 . few CASSPPDIGLGYTF TGTGCCAGCAGCCCCCCGGACATAGGGTTGGGCTACACCTTC
TRBJ2-7 TRBV15 . . CATSRRSGTYSYEQYF TGTGCCACCAGCAGGCGCTCCGGGACTTACTCCTACGAGCAGTACTTC
TRBJ2-2 TRBV27 TRBD2 . CASSGGLETGELFF TGTGCCAGCAGTGGGGGACTAGAGACCGGGGAGCTGTTTTTT
TRBJ2-7 TRBV18 . few CASSPPGEQYF TGTGCCAGCTCACCTCCGGGCGAGCAGTACTTC
TRBJ2-5 TRBV7-9 . . CASSQGSGETQYF TGTGCCAGCAGCCAAGGGTCGGGAGAGACCCAGTACTTC
TRBJ2-1 TRBV5-1 . many CASSGGDSNSYNEQFF TGCGCCAGCAGCGGGGGGGACAGTAACTCCTACAATGAGCAGTTCTTC